There are a few counts of the clone carrying this T cell receptor beta chain. Antigen: not known. This record belongs to a study of CD8 T cells in ankylosing spondylitis. Study results and caveats: Typical of ankylosing spondylitis blood, it appeared, was a TCR beta motif of several highly homologous variants. Disease-associated clones were CD8+ and fairly uncommon in peripheral blood. Reportedly, significant enrichment of disease-linked clones occurred in matched ankylosing spondylitis synovial fluid.

Germline V gene lookup returns CDR1 DFQATT and CDR2 SNEGSKA (reference sequence). The V segment lost 5 bases and the J segment 2 bases; nucleotides outside the gene matches: 12. The CDR3 is made up of 16 amino acids. Scientists made TCR beta libraries using quantitative 5'-RACE with molecular barcodes. TCRdb re-called the 5' RACE reads through MiXCR, storing one row per CDR3 protein. Of approximately 300,000 distinct CDR3 sequences in the sample, 8% were seen once. The chain has TRBV20-1 and TRBJ2-3; TRBD2 matches 8 bases. What was sequenced was blood, either unsorted or a sorted T cell fraction (not recorded which). The TCR sequence derives from a male donor with ankylosing spondylitis. The CDR3 bases are TGCAGTGCTGGTACTCTGGGAGCGGGAGTCACAGATACGCAGTATTTT. It encodes CSAGTLGAGVTDTQYF.